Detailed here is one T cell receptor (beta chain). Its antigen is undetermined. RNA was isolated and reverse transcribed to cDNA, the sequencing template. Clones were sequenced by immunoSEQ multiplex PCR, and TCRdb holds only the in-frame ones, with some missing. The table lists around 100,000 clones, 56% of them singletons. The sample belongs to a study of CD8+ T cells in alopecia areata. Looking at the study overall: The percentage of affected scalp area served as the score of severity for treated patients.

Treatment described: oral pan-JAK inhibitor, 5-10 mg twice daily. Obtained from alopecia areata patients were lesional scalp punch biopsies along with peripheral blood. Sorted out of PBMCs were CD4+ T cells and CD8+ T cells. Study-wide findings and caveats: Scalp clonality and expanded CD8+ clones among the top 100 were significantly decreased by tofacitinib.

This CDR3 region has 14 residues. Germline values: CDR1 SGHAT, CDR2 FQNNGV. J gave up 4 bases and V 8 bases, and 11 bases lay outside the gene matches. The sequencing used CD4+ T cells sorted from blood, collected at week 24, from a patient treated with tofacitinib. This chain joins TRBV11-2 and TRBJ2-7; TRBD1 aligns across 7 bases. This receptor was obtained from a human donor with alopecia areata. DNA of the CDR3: TGTGCCAGCGGAAAAAGACAGGGATGGTACGAGCAGTACTTC. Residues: CASGKRQGWYEQYF.